A selection of T cell receptor beta chains follows, all from one sample in a study of blood T cell repertoires in COVID-19. Generated by immunoSEQ multiplex PCR, the TCRdb table keeps only in-frame clones and is missing some. The sample consists of around 170,000 clones, roughly nine tenths of them appearing once. The sample taken for sequencing was peripheral blood. These TCRs come from a young man who had recovered from COVID-19. Each CDR3 is given with its conserved first and last residue. D genes are given only for firm matches. Rows may omit the clone size; those that give it use once, few, many or a size class.

>-|-|TRBV6-2/TRBV6-3|TRBJ1-4
CASSYEAETNEKLFF
TGTGCCAGCAGTTACGAGGCAGAGACTAATGAAAAACTGTTTTTT
>-|TRBD2|TRBV28|TRBJ2-7
CASRGSGRGYEQYF
TGTGCCAGCAGGGGTAGCGGGAGGGGCTACGAGCAGTACTTC
>-|-|TRBV25-1|TRBJ1-1
CASSARMTGTEAFF
TGTGCCAGCAGTGCACGGATGACAGGAACTGAAGCTTTCTTT
>-|-|TRBV28|TRBJ2-1
CASSLRFNEQFF
TGTGCCAGCAGTTTGAGGTTCAATGAGCAGTTCTTC
>-|TRBD1|TRBV10-3|TRBJ1-1
CAISATGGVEAFF
TGTGCCATCAGTGCCACAGGGGGTGTTGAAGCTTTCTTT
>-|TRBD1|TRBV6-5|TRBJ2-1
CASSYSRTGKSNEQFF
TGTGCCAGCAGTTACTCCCGGACAGGGAAGTCCAATGAGCAGTTCTTC
>-|-|TRBV7-9|TRBJ2-3
CASSFDRNTDTQYF
TGTGCCAGCAGCTTTGACAGGAACACAGATACGCAGTATTTT
>-|-|TRBV5-1|TRBJ1-2
CASSSTASSYGYTF
TGCGCCAGCAGCTCTACCGCGTCGAGCTATGGCTACACCTTC
>-|TRBD2|TRBV7-2|TRBJ2-5
CASSLGGRALETQYF
TGTGCCAGCAGCTTAGGCGGGAGGGCCTTAGAGACCCAGTACTTC
>-|-|TRBV3-1/TRBV3-2|TRBJ2-7
CASSHGPGLLTYEQYF
TGTGCCAGCAGCCATGGACCGGGACTTCTGACCTACGAGCAGTACTTC
>once|-|TRBV7-8|TRBJ2-7
CASSLGLEQYF
TGTGCCAGCAGCTTAGGTCTCGAGCAGTACTTC
>-|TRBD1|TRBV19|TRBJ1-5
CASSTDRVNQPQHF
TGTGCCAGTAGTACGGACAGGGTGAATCAGCCCCAGCATTTT
>-|-|TRBV2|TRBJ2-3
CASTRGDTQYF
TGTGCCAGCACCAGGGGAGATACGCAGTATTTT
>-|TRBD1|TRBV9|TRBJ2-7
CASSQQGRSYEQYF
TGTGCCAGCAGCCAACAGGGGCGATCCTACGAGCAGTACTTC
>-|TRBD1|TRBV19|TRBJ2-2
CASSIGQGSGELFF
TGTGCCAGTAGTATAGGACAGGGATCCGGGGAGCTGTTTTTT
>-|TRBD2|TRBV5-5|TRBJ2-3
CASSFRTSGRAADTQYF
TGTGCCAGCAGCTTTCGGACTAGCGGGAGGGCCGCAGATACGCAGTATTTT
>-|-|TRBV7-8|TRBJ1-1
CASSSIGWEAFF
TGTGCCAGCAGCTCTATCGGGTGGGAAGCTTTCTTT
>once|TRBD1|TRBV6-2/TRBV6-3|TRBJ2-5
CASSPDREETQYF
TGTGCCAGCAGTCCGGACAGGGAGGAGACCCAGTACTTC
>-|TRBD2|TRBV28|TRBJ2-5
CASSSAVLAGQETQYF
TGTGCCAGCAGTTCAGCCGTACTAGCGGGGCAAGAGACCCAGTACTTC
>-|-|TRBV6-1|TRBJ1-2
CASSDGILDTDYGYTF
TGTGCCAGCAGTGATGGTATTTTGGACACAGACTATGGCTACACCTTC
>-|-|TRBV7-9|TRBJ1-6
CASSLVQGDSPLHF
TGTGCCAGCAGCTTAGTACAAGGGGATTCACCCCTCCACTTT
>once|TRBD2|TRBV7-2|TRBJ2-1
CASSLVAGGANEQFF
TGTGCCAGCAGCTTAGTAGCGGGGGGCGCCAATGAGCAGTTCTTC
>-|-|TRBV9|TRBJ2-7
CASKGVQVRDEQYF
TGTGCCAGCAAGGGGGTCCAAGTTAGGGACGAGCAGTACTTC
>-|TRBD2|TRBV2|TRBJ2-4
CASRGRAAYF
TGTGCCAGCAGGGGGAGGGCCGCGTACTTC
>-|-|TRBV7-2|TRBJ2-2
CASSLAGHFTGELFF
TGTGCCAGCAGCTTAGCGGGACACTTCACCGGGGAGCTGTTTTTT
>-|-|TRBV19|TRBJ2-1
CASSIQGSNEQFF
TGTGCCAGTAGTATCCAGGGGTCCAATGAGCAGTTCTTC